Listed below are T cell receptor beta chains from one sample, sequenced in a study of shared clonotypes between healthy human individuals. Profiled with immunoSEQ multiplex PCR; TCRdb holds only in-frame clones, not every one. The sample lists about 2.4 million clones; around nine tenths were seen once. Sequencing used naive CD4+ T cells sorted from blood. All receptors derive from a man between 18 and 35 years old in good health. Each CDR3 is given with its conserved first and last residue. The D gene is left open where the match is weak. Clone size appears in some rows only: once, few, many, or a class for an expanded clone.

d_call clone_size j_call v_call cdr3_aa cdr3_nt
TRBD2 . TRBJ2-5 TRBV10-2 CASRGSGRVDGETQYF TGCGCCAGCAGAGGTAGCGGGAGGGTTGATGGGGAGACCCAGTACTTC
TRBD2 . TRBJ2-7 TRBV2 CASGSGTSGYEQYF TGTGCCAGCGGATCCGGGACTAGCGGCTACGAGCAGTACTTC
. . TRBJ2-7 TRBV4-2 CASSPRTAPDSYEQYF TGTGCCAGCAGCCCCAGGACAGCTCCCGATTCCTACGAGCAGTACTTC
. . TRBJ1-5 TRBV5-8 CASSLEPFSQPQHF TGTGCCAGCAGCTTGGAACCCTTTTCCCAGCCCCAGCATTTT
. few TRBJ1-5 TRBV7-8 CASSRDVYQPQHF TGTGCCAGCAGCAGGGATGTGTATCAGCCCCAGCATTTT
TRBD2 . TRBJ2-3 TRBV5-1 CASSLAPAGDTDTQYF TGCGCCAGCAGCTTGGCCCCAGCGGGGGACACAGATACGCAGTATTTT
. . TRBJ1-1 TRBV5-6 CASSRDRQANTEAFF TGTGCCAGCAGCCGGGACCGACAGGCAAACACTGAAGCTTTCTTT
. few TRBJ1-6 TRBV18 CASSVENSNSPLHF TGTGCCAGCTCAGTTGAAAACTCCAATTCACCCCTCCACTTT
TRBD2 . TRBJ2-7 TRBV10-3 CAISEGLAGEIAYEQYF TGTGCCATCAGTGAAGGACTAGCGGGAGAAATCGCCTACGAGCAGTACTTC
. . TRBJ2-2 TRBV5-1 CASKVNTGELFF TGCGCCAGCAAGGTGAACACCGGGGAGCTGTTTTTT
. . TRBJ1-6 TRBV18 CASSQGASSSYNSPLHF TGTGCCAGCTCCCAGGGTGCCTCAAGCTCCTATAATTCACCCCTCCACTTT
. . TRBJ1-3 TRBV6-5 CASSYSASSGNTIYF TGTGCCAGCAGTTACTCGGCAAGCTCTGGAAACACCATATATTTT
. . TRBJ2-7 TRBV5-6 CASSPDTFSYEQYF TGTGCCAGCAGTCCCGACACATTCTCCTACGAGCAGTACTTC
TRBD1 . TRBJ1-1 TRBV29-1 CSVGNKQGGTEAFF TGCAGCGTCGGAAACAAACAGGGGGGCACTGAAGCTTTCTTT
TRBD1 . TRBJ1-2 TRBV25-1 CASSDPGQYGYTF TGTGCCAGCAGTGACCCGGGACAGTATGGCTACACCTTC
. . TRBJ2-7 TRBV5-8 CASSLGGKDWDEQYF TGTGCCAGCAGCTTGGGTGGGAAAGACTGGGACGAGCAGTACTTC
. once TRBJ2-7 TRBV6-5 CASSRLGDEQYF TGTGCCAGCAGTCGGCTGGGGGACGAGCAGTACTTC
TRBD1 . TRBJ1-4 TRBV11-2 CASSLEGRGREKLFF TGTGCCAGCAGCTTAGAAGGCAGGGGGAGGGAAAAACTGTTTTTT
. . TRBJ2-3 TRBV5-1 CASSPQGGRTDTQYF TGCGCCAGCAGCCCACAGGGGGGGAGAACAGATACGCAGTATTTT
TRBD1 . TRBJ2-7 TRBV10-2 CASSGRDRGRESYEQYF TGCGCCAGCAGTGGCCGGGACAGGGGGCGCGAGTCCTACGAGCAGTACTTC
TRBD2 . TRBJ2-1 TRBV7-2 CASSQGLAGGNEQFF TGTGCCAGCAGCCAAGGACTAGCGGGAGGGAATGAGCAGTTCTTC
. . TRBJ2-2 TRBV5-1 CASSLVWGSDTGELFF TGCGCCAGCAGCTTGGTTTGGGGGAGCGACACCGGGGAGCTGTTTTTT
. few TRBJ1-1 TRBV30 CAWRAGGEGHTEAFF TGTGCCTGGAGGGCGGGGGGCGAAGGGCACACTGAAGCTTTCTTT
. . TRBJ2-1 TRBV2 CASSERGDFYNEQFF TGTGCCAGCAGTGAAAGAGGGGACTTTTACAATGAGCAGTTCTTC
. . TRBJ1-1 TRBV30 CAWGWYRARANTEVGREAFF TGTGCCTGGGGGTGGTACAGGGCTAGGGCTAACACTGAAGTGGGACGCGAAGCTTTCTTT
. . TRBJ2-2 TRBV2 CASSEGGLNTGELFF TGTGCCAGCAGTGAAGGGGGATTGAACACCGGGGAGCTGTTTTTT
. . TRBJ2-5 TRBV6-5 CASSYSTGLKTQYF TGTGCCAGCAGTTACTCGACCGGGCTGAAGACCCAGTACTTC
. . TRBJ1-5 TRBV6-1 CASSDRRGREEPQHF TGTGCCAGCAGTGATCGCCGGGGGCGAGAGGAACCCCAGCATTTT
TRBD1 . TRBJ2-7 TRBV5-6 CASSAGTGGPYEQYF TGTGCCAGCAGCGCGGGGACAGGGGGACCCTACGAGCAGTACTTC
. . TRBJ2-3 TRBV30 CARPGRLLTDTQYF TGTGCCCGCCCCGGGAGACTTTTAACAGATACGCAGTATTTT
. . TRBJ1-4 TRBV19 CASSYSGQLTATNEKLFF TGTGCCAGTAGTTATTCAGGACAGCTGACTGCAACTAATGAAAAACTGTTTTTT
. once TRBJ2-6 TRBV14 CASSLVGANVLTF TGTGCCAGCAGCCTGGTTGGGGCCAACGTCCTGACTTTC
TRBD1 once TRBJ2-5 TRBV15 CATSRDLRDRGPGQETQYF TGTGCCACCAGCAGAGATCTCCGGGACAGGGGGCCGGGGCAAGAGACCCAGTACTTC
. few TRBJ1-1 TRBV6-5 CASSFTQDTEAFF TGTGCCAGCAGCTTCACCCAAGACACTGAAGCTTTCTTT
TRBD1 few TRBJ2-5 TRBV11-2 CASSLDFGQGIAETQYF TGTGCCAGCAGCTTAGATTTCGGACAGGGGATAGCGGAGACCCAGTACTTC
. . TRBJ1-1 TRBV4-3 CASSLRANTEAFF TGCGCCAGCAGCCTTCGGGCGAACACTGAAGCTTTCTTT
TRBD2 . TRBJ2-2 TRBV28 CASSETTGTKNTGELFF TGTGCCAGCAGTGAAACGACCGGGACTAAGAACACCGGGGAGCTGTTTTTT
. . TRBJ2-1 TRBV10-2 CASWVGSGNEQFF TGCGCCAGCTGGGTAGGGAGTGGCAATGAGCAGTTCTTC
TRBD2 . TRBJ2-7 TRBV7-9 CASSSPAEAGGLHEQYF TGTGCCAGCAGCTCACCGGCCGAAGCGGGAGGCTTACACGAGCAGTACTTC
. . TRBJ2-2 TRBV9 CASSSRRLLSGELFF TGTGCCAGCAGCTCAAGGCGGTTACTTAGCGGGGAGCTGTTTTTT
. . TRBJ1-2 TRBV5-1 CASSSHSYGYTF TGCGCCAGCAGCTCGCACAGCTATGGCTACACCTTC
. . TRBJ1-3 TRBV6-5 CASSRRPDSGNTIYF TGTGCCAGCAGTCGAAGACCGGATTCTGGAAACACCATATATTTT
TRBD2 . TRBJ2-3 TRBV7-4 CASSLPLAGGDTDTQYF TGTGCCAGCAGTTTACCCCTAGCGGGAGGGGACACAGATACGCAGTATTTT
. . TRBJ1-6 TRBV4-1 CASSPVQLYNSPLHF TGCGCCAGCAGCCCCGTACAGCTCTATAATTCACCCCTCCACTTT
TRBD1 . TRBJ2-5 TRBV2 CASGPGTGVETQYF TGTGCCAGCGGTCCCGGGACAGGGGTGGAGACCCAGTACTTC
TRBD1 . TRBJ1-3 TRBV29-1 CSVGGGQGNTIYF TGCAGCGTTGGGGGTGGACAGGGGAACACCATATATTTT
. . TRBJ1-5 TRBV28 CASSFPAGQGRLSNQPQHF TGTGCCAGCAGTTTTCCAGCGGGCCAGGGGCGGCTTAGCAATCAGCCCCAGCATTTT
. . TRBJ2-2 TRBV19 CASSTDRRNTGELFF TGTGCCAGTAGTACCGACAGGCGCAACACCGGGGAGCTGTTTTTT
TRBD1 . TRBJ2-2 TRBV5-1 CASSRPPGQGYFGELFF TGCGCCAGCAGCAGACCACCGGGACAGGGGTATTTCGGGGAGCTGTTTTTT
TRBD2 . TRBJ2-3 TRBV7-2 CASRRAGGSSTDTQYF TGTGCCAGCAGAAGGGCGGGGGGCAGTAGCACAGATACGCAGTATTTT
. . TRBJ1-2 TRBV28 CASSLPLGRGYGYTF TGTGCCAGCAGTTTGCCCCTCGGTCGGGGCTATGGCTACACCTTC
. once TRBJ1-1 TRBV11-2 CASSAPGRLNTEAFF TGTGCCAGCAGCGCTCCGGGACGTTTGAACACTGAAGCTTTCTTT
. . TRBJ2-1 TRBV9 CASSVGPGNEQFF TGTGCCAGCAGCGTAGGACCGGGGAATGAGCAGTTCTTC
TRBD2 . TRBJ2-5 TRBV2 CASSRLAGGGETQYF TGTGCCAGCAGTAGACTAGCGGGAGGTGGGGAGACCCAGTACTTC
. . TRBJ1-1 TRBV10-2 CASRDGPTEAFF TGCGCCAGCAGGGACGGTCCGACTGAAGCTTTCTTT